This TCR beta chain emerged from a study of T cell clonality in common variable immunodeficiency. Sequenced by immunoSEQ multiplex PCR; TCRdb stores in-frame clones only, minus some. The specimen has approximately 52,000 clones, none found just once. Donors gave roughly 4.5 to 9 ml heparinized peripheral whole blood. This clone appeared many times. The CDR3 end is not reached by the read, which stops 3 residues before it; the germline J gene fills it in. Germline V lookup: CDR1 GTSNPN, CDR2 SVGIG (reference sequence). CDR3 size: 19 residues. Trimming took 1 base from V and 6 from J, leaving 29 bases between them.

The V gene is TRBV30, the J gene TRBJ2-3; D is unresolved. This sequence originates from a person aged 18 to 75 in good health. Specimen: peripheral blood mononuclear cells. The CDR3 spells CAWSGAGAYQRLAWDTQYF. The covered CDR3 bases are TGTGCCTGGAGTGGGGCAGGTGCTTACCAACGCCTGGCATGGGATACG.